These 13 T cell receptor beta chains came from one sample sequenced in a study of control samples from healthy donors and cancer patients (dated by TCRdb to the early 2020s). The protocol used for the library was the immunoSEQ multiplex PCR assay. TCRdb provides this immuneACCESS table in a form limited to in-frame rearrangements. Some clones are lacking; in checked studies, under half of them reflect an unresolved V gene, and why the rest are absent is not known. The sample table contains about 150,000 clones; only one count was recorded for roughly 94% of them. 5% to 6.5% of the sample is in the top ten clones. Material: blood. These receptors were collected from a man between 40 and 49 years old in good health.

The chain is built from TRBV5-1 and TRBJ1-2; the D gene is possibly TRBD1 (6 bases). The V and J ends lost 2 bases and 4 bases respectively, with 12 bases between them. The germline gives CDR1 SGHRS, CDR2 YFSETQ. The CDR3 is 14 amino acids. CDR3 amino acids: CASSFSGGGYGYTF. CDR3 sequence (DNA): TGCGCCAGCAGCTTTTCCGGGGGCGGCTATGGCTACACCTTC.

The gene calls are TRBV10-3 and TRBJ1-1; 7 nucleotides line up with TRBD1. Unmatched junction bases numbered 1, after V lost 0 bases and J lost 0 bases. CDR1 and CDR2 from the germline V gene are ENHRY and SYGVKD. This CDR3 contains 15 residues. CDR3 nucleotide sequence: TGTGCCATCAGTGAGTCTGACAGGGTGAACACTGAAGCTTTCTTT. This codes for CAISESDRVNTEAFF.

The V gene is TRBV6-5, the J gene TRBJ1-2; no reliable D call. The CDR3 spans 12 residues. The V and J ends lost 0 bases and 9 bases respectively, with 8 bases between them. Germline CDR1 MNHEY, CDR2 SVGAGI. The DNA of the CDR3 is TGTGCCAGCAGTTACTCGACTGGACGCTACACCTTC. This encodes CASSYSTGRYTF.

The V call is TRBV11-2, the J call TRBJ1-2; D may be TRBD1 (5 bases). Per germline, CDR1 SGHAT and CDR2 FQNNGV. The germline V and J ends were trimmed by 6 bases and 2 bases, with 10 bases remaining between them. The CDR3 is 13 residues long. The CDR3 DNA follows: TGTGCCAGCAGGATGACAGCGAACTATGGCTACACCTTC. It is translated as CASRMTANYGYTF.

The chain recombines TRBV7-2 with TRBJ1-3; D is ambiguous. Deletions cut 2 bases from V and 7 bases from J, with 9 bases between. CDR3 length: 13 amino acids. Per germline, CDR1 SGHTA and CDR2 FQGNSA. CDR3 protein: CASSLTLTNTIYF. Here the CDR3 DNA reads TGTGCCAGCAGCTTAACCTTGACCAACACCATATATTTT.

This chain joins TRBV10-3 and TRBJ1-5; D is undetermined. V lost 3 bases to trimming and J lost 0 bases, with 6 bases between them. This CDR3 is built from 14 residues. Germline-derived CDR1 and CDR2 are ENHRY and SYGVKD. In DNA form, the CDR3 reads TGTGCCATCAGTGATTCCAATAGCAATCAGCCCCAGCATTTT. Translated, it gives CAISDSNSNQPQHF.

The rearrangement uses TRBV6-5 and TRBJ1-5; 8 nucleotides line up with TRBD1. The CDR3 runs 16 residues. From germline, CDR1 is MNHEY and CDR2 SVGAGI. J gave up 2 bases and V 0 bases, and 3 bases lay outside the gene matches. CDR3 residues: CASSYSWGQGNQPQHF. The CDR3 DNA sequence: TGTGCCAGCAGTTACTCGTGGGGACAGGGCAATCAGCCCCAGCATTTT.

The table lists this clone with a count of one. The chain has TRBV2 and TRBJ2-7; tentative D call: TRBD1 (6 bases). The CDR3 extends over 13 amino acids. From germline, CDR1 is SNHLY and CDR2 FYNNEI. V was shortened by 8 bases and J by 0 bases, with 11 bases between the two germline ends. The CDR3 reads CASGGYNSYEQYF. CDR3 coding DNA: TGTGCCAGCGGGGGCTATAACTCCTACGAGCAGTACTTC.

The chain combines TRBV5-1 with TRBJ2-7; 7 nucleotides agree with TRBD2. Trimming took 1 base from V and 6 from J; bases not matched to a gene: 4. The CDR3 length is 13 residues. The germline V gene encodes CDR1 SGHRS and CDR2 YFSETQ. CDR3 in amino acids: CASSLSWGGEQYF. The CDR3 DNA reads TGCGCCAGCAGCTTGTCTTGGGGGGGCGAGCAGTACTTC.

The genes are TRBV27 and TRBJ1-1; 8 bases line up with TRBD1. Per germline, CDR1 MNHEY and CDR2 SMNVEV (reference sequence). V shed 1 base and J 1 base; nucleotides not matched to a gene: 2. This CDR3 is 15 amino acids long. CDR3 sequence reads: CASSLWTGPNTEAFF. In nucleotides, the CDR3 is TGTGCCAGCAGTTTATGGACAGGGCCGAACACTGAAGCTTTCTTT.

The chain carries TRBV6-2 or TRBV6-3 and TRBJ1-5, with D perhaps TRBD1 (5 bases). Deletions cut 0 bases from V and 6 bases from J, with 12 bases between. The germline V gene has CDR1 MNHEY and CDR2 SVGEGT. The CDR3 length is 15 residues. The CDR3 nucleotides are TGTGCCAGCAGTTACTCCCGGGACGGTAGTCAGCCCCAGCATTTT. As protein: CASSYSRDGSQPQHF.

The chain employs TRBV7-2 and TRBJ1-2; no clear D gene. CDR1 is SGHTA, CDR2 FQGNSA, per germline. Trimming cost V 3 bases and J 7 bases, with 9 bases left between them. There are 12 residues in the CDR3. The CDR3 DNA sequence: TGTGCCAGCAGCTTCGCGGTGAGTGGCTACACCTTC. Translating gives CASSFAVSGYTF.

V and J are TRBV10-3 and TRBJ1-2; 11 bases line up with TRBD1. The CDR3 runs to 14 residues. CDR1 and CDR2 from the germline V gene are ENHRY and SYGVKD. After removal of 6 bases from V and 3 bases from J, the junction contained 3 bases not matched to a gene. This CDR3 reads CAIRGQGVDYGYTF. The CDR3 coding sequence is TGTGCCATCAGGGGACAGGGGGTTGACTATGGCTACACCTTC.